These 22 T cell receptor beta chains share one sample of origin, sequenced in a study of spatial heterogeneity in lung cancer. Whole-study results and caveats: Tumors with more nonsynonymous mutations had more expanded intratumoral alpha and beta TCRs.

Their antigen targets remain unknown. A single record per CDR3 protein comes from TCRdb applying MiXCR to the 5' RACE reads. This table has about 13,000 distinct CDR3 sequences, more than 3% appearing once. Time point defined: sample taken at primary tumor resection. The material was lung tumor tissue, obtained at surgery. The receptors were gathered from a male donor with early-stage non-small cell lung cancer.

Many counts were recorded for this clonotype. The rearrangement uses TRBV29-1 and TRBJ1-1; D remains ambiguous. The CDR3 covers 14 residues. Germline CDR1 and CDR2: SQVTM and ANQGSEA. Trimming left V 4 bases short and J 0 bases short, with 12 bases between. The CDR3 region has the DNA TGCAGCGTTGTGCTGGGGAAGATGAACACTGAAGCTTTCTTT. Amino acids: CSVVLGKMNTEAFF.

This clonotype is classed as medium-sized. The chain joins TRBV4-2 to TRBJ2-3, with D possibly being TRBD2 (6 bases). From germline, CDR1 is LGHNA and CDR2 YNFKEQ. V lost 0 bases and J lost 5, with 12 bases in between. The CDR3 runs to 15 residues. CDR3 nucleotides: TGTGCCAGCAGCCAAGATAGGCTAGCGCTAGATACGCAGTATTTT. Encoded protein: CASSQDRLALDTQYF.

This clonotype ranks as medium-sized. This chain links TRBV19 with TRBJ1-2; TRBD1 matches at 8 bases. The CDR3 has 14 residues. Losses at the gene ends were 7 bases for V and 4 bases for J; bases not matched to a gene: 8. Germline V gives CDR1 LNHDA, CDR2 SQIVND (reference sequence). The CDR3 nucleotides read TGTGCCAGTACCAATAGCGGACAGGGCTATGGCTACACCTTC. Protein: CASTNSGQGYGYTF.

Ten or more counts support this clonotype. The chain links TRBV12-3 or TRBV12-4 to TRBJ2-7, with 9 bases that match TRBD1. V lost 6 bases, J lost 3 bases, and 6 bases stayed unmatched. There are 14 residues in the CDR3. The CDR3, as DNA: TGTGCCAGCAGCCCCACAGGGGGCTTCTACGAGCAGTACTTC. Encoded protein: CASSPTGGFYEQYF.

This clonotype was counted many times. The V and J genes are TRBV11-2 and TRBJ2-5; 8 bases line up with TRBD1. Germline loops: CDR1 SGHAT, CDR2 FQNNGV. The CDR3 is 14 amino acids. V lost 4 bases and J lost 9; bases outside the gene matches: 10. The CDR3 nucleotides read TGTGCCAGCAGCTCGACTGGGACAGGACCATCCCAGTACTTC. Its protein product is CASSSTGTGPSQYF. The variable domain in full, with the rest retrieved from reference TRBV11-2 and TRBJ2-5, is EAGVAQSPRYKIIEKRQSVAFWCNPISGHATLYWYQQILGQGPKLLIQFQNNGVVDDSQLPKDRFSAERLKGVDSTLKIQPAKLEDSAVYLCASSSTGTGPSQYFGPGTRLLVL.

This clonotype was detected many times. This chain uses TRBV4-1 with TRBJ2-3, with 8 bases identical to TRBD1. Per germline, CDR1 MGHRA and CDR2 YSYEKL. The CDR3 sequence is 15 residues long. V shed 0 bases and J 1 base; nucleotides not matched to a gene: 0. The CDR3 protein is CASSQDRGRTDTQYF. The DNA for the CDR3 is TGCGCCAGCAGCCAAGACAGGGGGCGCACAGATACGCAGTATTTT.

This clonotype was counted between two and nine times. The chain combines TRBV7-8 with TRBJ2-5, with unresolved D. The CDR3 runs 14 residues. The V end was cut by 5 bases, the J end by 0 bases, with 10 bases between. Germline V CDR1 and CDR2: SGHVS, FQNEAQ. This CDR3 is CASSGPKYQETQYF. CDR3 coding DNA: TGTGCCAGCAGCGGCCCTAAGTACCAAGAGACCCAGTACTTC.

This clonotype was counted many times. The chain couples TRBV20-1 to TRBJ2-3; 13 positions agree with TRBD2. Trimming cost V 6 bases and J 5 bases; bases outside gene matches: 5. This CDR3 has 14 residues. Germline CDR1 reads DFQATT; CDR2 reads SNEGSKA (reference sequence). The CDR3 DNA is TGCAGTGCCACACTAGCGGGGGGGGTAGATACGCAGTATTTT. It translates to CSATLAGGVDTQYF.

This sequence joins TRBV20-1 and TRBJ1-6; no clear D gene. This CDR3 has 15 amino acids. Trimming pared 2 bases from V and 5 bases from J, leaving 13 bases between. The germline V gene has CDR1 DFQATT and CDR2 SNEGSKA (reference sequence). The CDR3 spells CSARRVDIDNSPLHF. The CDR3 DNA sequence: TGCAGTGCTAGACGAGTTGACATAGATAATTCACCCCTCCACTTT.

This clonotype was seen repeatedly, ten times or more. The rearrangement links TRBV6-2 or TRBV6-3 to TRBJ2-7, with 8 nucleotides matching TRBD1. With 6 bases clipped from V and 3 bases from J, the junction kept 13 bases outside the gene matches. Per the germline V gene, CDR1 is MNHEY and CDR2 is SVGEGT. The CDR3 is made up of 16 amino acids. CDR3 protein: CASRHTPGTGDYEQYF. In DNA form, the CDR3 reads TGTGCCAGCAGACACACGCCCGGGACAGGCGACTACGAGCAGTACTTC.

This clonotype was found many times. The DNA of the CDR3 is TGTGCCAGCAGCTTAATAGGGGGGCGCAACGAGCAGTACTTC. Its protein product is CASSLIGGRNEQYF. The V gene is TRBV7-6, the J gene TRBJ2-7; D is tentatively TRBD1 or TRBD2 (6 bases each). CDR1 SGHVS and CDR2 FNYEAQ come from the germline V gene. The CDR3 is 14 amino acids. V was clipped by 2 bases and J by 5 bases, with 13 bases between them. Filled out from reference TRBV7-6 and TRBJ2-7, the complete variable domain reads GAGVSQSPRYKVTKRGQDVALRCDPISGHVSLYWYRQALGQGPEFLTYFNYEAQQDKSGLPNDRFSAERPEGSISTLTIQRTEQRDSAMYRCASSLIGGRNEQYFGPGTRLTVT.

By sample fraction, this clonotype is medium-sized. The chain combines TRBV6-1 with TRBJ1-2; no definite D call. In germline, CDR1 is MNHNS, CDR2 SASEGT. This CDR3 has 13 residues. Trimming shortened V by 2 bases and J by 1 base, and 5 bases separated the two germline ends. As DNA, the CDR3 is TGTGCCAGCAGTGAACTCAATAACTATGGCTACACCTTC. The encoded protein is CASSELNNYGYTF.

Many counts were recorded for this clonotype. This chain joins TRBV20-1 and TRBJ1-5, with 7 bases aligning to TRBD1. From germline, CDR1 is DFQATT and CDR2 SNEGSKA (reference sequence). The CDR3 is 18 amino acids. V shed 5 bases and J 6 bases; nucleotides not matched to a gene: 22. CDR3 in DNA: TGCAGTGCTGGCTTTTGGGGACAGACCACGACGGGATCTCAGCCCCAGCATTTT. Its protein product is CSAGFWGQTTTGSQPQHF.

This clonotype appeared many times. The CDR3 reads CASSFGDPGANVLTF. For the CDR3, the DNA is TGTGCCAGCAGCTTTGGAGATCCTGGGGCCAACGTCCTGACTTTC. The chain recombines TRBV7-2 with TRBJ2-6; D is ambiguous. The CDR3 spans 15 residues. Trimming took off 3 bases at V and 2 bases at J, with 8 bases between the two ends. CDR1 and CDR2 (germline): SGHTA, FQGNSA.

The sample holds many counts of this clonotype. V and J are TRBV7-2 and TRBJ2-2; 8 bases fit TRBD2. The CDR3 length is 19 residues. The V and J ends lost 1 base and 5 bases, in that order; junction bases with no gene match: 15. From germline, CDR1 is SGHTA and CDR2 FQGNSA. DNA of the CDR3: TGTGCCAGCAGCTTAGGTCTAATAACCGGGGGGGCACTAACCGGGGAGCTGTTTTTT. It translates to CASSLGLITGGALTGELFF.

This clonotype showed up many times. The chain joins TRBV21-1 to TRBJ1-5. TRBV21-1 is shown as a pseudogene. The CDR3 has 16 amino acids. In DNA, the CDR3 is TGTGCCAGCAGCAAAGCTTACTCCTATAGCAATCAGCCCCAGCATTTT. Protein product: CASSKAYSYSNQPQHF.

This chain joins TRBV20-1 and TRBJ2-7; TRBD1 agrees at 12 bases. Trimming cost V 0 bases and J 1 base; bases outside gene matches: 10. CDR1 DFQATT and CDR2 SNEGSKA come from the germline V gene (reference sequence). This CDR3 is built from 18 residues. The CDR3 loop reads CSARDKGQGAIISYEQYF. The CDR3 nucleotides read TGCAGTGCTAGAGATAAGGGACAGGGGGCGATCATATCCTACGAGCAGTACTTC.

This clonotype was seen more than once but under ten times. CDR3 DNA: TGTGCCAGCGGGCGGGGGCAGGTGGAGACCCAGTACTTC. It translates to CASGRGQVETQYF. V and J are TRBV12-3 or TRBV12-4 and TRBJ2-5; weak D call: TRBD2 (7 bases). V was shortened by 8 bases and J by 5 bases, with 15 bases between the two germline ends. The CDR3 spans 13 residues.

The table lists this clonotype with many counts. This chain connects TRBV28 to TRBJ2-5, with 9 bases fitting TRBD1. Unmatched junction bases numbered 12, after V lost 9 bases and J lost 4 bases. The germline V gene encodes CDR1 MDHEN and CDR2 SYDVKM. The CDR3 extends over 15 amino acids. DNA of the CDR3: TGTGCCAGTTCACCCTGGACAGGGGAGGGAGAGACCCAGTACTTC. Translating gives CASSPWTGEGETQYF. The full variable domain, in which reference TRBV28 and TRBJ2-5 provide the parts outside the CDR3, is DVKVTQSSRYLVKRTGEKVFLECVQDMDHENMFWYRQDPGLGLRLIYFSYDVKMKEKGDIPEGYSVSREKKERFSLILESASTNQTSMYLCASSPWTGEGETQYFGPGTRLLVL.

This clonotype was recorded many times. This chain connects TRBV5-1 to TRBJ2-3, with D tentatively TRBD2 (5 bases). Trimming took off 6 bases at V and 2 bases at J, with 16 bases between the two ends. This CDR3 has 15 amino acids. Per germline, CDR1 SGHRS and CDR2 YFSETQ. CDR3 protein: CASNRDGQTTDTQYF. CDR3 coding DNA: TGCGCCAGCAACCGGGATGGGCAAACCACAGATACGCAGTATTTT.

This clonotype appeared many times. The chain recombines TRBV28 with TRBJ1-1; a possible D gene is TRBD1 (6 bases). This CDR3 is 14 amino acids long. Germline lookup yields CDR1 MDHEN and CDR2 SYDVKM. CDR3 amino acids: CVSRAAGGGTEAFF. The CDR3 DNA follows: TGTGTCTCGCGGGCCGCGGGGGGCGGCACTGAAGCTTTCTTT.

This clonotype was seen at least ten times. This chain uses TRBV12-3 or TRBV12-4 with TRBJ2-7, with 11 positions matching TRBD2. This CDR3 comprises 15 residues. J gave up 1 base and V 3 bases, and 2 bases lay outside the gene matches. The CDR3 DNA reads TGTGCCAGCAGTTTGGGACTAGCGGTATCCTACGAGCAGTACTTC. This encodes CASSLGLAVSYEQYF.